The T cell receptor beta chain under discussion was sequenced for a study of blood T cell repertoires in COVID-19. Study-level information: Samples of COVID-19 (acute and convalescent) were obtained from the United States, Italy and Spain. Sample material is recorded as cDNA or gDNA derived from T cells, B-cell-depleted T cells, or PBMCs.

The germline V and J ends were trimmed by 3 bases and 5 bases, with 7 bases remaining between them. The CDR3 sequence is 13 residues long. Per the original data handling: Using reference gene primer amplification, nucleated cell counts were estimated. Assay: immunoSEQ multiplex PCR; the TCRdb copy retains only in-frame clones and omits some. From that table come the V and J calls and clone size; the DNA was used to work out D and trimming. The sample shows 150,000 to 200,000 clones, roughly 85% of them seen only once. What was sequenced was peripheral blood. The sequence was collected from a human donor in a cohort sampled during active COVID-19. The chain carries TRBV12-3 or TRBV12-4 and TRBJ1-4; maybe TRBD1 (6 bases). CDR3 region: CASSFGQNEKLFF. DNA for the CDR3: TGTGCCAGCAGTTTCGGACAGAATGAAAAACTGTTTTTT.